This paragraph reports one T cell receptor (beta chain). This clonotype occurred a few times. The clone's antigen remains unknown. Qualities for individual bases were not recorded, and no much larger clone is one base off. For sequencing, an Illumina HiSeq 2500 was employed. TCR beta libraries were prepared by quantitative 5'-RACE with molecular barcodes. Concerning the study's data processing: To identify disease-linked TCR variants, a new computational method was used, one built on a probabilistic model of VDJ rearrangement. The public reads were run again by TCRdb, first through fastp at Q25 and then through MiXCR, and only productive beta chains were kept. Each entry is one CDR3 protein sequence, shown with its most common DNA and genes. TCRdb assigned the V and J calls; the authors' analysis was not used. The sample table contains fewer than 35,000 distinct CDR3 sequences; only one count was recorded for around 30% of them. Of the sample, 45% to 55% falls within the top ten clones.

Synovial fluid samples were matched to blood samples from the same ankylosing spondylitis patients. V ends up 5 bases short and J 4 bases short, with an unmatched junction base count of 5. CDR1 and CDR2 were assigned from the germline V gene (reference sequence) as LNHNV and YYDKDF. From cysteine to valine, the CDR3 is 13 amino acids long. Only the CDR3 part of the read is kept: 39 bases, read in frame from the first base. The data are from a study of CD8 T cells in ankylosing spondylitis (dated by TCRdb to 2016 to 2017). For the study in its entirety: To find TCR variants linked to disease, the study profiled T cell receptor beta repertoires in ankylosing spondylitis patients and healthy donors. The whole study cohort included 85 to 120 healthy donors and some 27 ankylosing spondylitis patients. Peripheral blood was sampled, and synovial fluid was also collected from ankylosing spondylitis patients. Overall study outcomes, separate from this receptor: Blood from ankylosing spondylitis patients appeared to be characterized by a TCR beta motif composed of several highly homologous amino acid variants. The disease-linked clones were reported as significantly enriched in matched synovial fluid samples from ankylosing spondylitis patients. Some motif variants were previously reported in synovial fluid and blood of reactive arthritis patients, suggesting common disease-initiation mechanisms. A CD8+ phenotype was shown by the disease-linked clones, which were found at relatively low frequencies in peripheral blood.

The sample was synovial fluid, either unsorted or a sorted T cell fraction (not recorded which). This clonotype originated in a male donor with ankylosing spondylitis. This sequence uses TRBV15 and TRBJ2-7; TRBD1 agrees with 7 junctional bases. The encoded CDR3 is CATSGQDTYEQYV. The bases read TGTGCCACCAGCGGACAGGACACATACGAGCAGTACGTC.